This T cell receptor beta chain originates from a study of shared clonotypes between healthy human individuals. In the study overall: Samples came from a couple of female and a few male donors aged 18 to 49. General study results and limits: The naive CD4 repertoires of a few donors were compared, and 5% to 6.5% of clonotypes were shared. Relative to their counterparts shared across all four donors, non-shared clonotypes exhibited diminished generation probabilities.

Points on this clone: Antigen unknown.

The repertoire was sequenced with immunoSEQ multiplex PCR; TCRdb's copy has only in-frame clones and lacks some. The table lists about 1,900,000 clones, less than 95% of them singletons, with approximately 1% in the top ten. Naive CD8 cells comprised CD45RO-negative, CCR7-positively selected cells, excluding terminally differentiated effector memory CD45RA+ cells. Free of recent acute infections or vaccinations, the donors were healthy HIV-negative adults. The source of this sequence is a man in his late teens or twenties in good health. Sample: naive CD8+ T cells sorted from blood.

The CDR3 DNA follows: TGTGCCAGCAGTTTATTCGGGGAGTTACTCTATGGCTACACCTTC. It codes for CASSLFGELLYGYTF. The chain is built from TRBV28 and TRBJ1-2; D is ambiguous. The V gene lost 1 base and the J gene lost 4 bases, with 13 bases spanning the gap. Germline V CDR1 and CDR2: MDHEN, SYDVKM. The CDR3 contains 15 residues.